The present TCR beta chain was sequenced within a study of OX40 agonist ivuxolimab in advanced cancers. Study-wide background: Of the participants, under 50% had some prior anti-PD-1, anti-PD-L1 or anti-CTLA-4 therapy, which was allowed.

The timepoints at which blood was sampled were baseline, cycle 4 day 1, and cycle 7 day 1. Findings and limits, study-wide: Clonal expansion was seen in CD4+ and CD8+ blood T cells by week 6 at 0.1 to 3.0 mg/kg. Low clonal expansion, among the lowest seen, marked partial responders at 0.1-3.0 mg/kg.

The CDR3 totals 18 residues. Trimming took 8 bases from V and 0 from J; bases not matched to a gene: 13. Per germline, CDR1 SNHLY and CDR2 FYNNEI. Assay: immunoSEQ multiplex PCR; the TCRdb copy retains only in-frame clones and omits some. The data show around 15,000 clones, 70% to 90% seen once. Regarding this clone: As yet, its antigen is unknown.

The clonotype originates from an adult with an advanced solid tumor such as melanoma, head and neck, liver or kidney cancer. The chain employs TRBV2 and TRBJ1-5; 10 bases are a match to TRBD1. This specimen consisted of CD4+ or CD8+ T cells sorted from blood, obtained in a trial of the OX40 agonist ivuxolimab. CDR3 protein: CASEAGTGDSYSNQPQHF. Written as DNA, the CDR3 is TGTGCCAGCGAAGCCGGGACAGGGGACTCCTATAGCAATCAGCCCCAGCATTTT.